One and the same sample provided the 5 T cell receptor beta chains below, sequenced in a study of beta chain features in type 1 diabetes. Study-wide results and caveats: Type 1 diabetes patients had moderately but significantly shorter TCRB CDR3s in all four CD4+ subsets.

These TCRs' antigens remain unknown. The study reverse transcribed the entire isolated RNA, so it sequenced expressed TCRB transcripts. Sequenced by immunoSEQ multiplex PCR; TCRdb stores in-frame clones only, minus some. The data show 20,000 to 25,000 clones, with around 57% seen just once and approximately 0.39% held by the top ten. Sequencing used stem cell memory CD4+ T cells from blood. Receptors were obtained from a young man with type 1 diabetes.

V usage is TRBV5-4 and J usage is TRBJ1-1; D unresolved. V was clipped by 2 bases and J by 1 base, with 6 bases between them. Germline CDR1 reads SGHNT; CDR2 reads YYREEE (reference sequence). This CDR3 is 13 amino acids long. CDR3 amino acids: CASSFDSNTEAFF. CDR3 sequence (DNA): TGTGCCAGCAGCTTCGACTCGAACACTGAAGCTTTCTTT.

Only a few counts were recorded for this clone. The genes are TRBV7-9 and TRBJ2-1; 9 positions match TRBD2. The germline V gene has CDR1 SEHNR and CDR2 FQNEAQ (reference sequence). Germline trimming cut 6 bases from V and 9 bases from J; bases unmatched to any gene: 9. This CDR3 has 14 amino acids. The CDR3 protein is CASRILAGWGEQFF. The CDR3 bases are TGTGCCAGCAGGATTCTAGCGGGATGGGGTGAGCAGTTCTTC.

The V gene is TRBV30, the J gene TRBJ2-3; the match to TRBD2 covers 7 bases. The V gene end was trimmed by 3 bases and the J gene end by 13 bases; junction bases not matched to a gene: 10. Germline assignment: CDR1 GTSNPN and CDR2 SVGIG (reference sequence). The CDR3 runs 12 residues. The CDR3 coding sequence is TGTGCCTGGAGGGGGGGGACTGCCGTAAAGTATTTT. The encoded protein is CAWRGGTAVKYF.

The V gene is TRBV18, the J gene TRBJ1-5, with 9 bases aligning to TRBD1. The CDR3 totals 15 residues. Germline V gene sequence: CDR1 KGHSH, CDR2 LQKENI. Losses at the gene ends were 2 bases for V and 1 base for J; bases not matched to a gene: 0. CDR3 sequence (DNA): TGTGCCAGCTCACCAGGACAGGGGAGCAATCAGCCCCAGCATTTT. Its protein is CASSPGQGSNQPQHF.

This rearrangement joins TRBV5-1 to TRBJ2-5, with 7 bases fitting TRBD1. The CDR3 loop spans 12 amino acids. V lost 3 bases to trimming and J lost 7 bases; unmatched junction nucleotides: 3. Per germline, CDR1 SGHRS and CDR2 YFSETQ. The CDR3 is CASSSRQGTQYF. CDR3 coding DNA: TGCGCCAGCAGCTCCCGACAGGGGACCCAGTACTTC.